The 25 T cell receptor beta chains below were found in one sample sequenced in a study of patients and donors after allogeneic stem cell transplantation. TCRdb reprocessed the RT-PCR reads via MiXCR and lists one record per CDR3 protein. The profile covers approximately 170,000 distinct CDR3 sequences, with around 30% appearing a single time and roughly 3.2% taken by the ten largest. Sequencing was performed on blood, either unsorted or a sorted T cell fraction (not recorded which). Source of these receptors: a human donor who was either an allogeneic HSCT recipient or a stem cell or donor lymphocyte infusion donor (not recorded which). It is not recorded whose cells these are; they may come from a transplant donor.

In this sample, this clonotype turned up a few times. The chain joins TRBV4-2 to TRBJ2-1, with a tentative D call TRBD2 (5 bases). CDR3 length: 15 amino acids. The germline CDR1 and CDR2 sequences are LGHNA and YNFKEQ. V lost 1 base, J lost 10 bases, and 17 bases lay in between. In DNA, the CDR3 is TGTGCCAGCAGCCAAGCCACCTCTCTAGCAGGCGAGCAGTTCTTC. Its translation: CASSQATSLAGEQFF.

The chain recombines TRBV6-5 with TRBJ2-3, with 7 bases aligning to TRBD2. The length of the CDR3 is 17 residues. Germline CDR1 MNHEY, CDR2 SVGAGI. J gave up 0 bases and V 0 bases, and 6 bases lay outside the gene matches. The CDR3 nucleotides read TGTGCCAGCAGTTACTCGAGCGCTAGCGGCAGCACAGATACGCAGTATTTT. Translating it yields CASSYSSASGSTDTQYF.

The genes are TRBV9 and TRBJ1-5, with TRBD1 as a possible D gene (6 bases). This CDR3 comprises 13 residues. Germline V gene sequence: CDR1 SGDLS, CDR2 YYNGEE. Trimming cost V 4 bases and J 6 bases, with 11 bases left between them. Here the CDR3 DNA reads TGTGCCAGCAGCATCGAGGGGGGTCAGCCCCAGCATTTT. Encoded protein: CASSIEGGQPQHF.

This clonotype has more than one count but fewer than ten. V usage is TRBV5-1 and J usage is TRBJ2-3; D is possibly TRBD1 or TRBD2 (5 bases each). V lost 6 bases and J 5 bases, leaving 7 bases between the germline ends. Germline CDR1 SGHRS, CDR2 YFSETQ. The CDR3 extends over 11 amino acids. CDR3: CASMGEDTQYF. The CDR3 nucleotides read TGCGCCAGCATGGGGGAAGATACGCAGTATTTT.

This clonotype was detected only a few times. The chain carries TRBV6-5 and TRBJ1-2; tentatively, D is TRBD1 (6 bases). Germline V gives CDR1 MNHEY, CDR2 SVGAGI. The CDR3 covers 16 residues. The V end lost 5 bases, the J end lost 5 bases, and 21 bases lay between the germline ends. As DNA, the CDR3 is TGTGCCAGCAGTCGGGACACACCTTCAGTGGGGTATGGCTACACCTTC. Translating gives CASSRDTPSVGYGYTF.

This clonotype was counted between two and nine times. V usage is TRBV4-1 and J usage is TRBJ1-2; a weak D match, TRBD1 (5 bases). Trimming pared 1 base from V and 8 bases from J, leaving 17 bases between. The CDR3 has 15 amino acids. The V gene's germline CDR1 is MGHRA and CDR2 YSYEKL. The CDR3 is CASSQVISRAGGYTF. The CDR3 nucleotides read TGCGCCAGCAGCCAAGTAATCTCCAGGGCCGGGGGCTACACCTTC.

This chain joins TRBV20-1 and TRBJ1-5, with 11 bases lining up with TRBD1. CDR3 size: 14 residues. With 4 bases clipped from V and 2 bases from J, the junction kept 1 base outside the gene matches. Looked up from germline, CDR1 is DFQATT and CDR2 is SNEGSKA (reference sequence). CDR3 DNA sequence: TGCAGTGCTACGGGACAGGGGGGCAATCAGCCCCAGCATTTT. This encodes CSATGQGGNQPQHF.

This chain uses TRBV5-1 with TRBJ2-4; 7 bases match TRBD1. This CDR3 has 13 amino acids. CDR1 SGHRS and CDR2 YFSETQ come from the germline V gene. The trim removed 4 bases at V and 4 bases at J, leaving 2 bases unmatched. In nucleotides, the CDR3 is TGCGCCAGCAGCCCGGGACAGAAAAACATTCAGTACTTC. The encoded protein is CASSPGQKNIQYF.

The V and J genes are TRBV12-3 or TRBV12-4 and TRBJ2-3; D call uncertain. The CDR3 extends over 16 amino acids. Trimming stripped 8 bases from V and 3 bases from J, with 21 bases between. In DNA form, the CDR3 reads TGTGCCAGCCCCCCGGGCGTGGTCTTCGGGACAGATACGCAGTATTTT. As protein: CASPPGVVFGTDTQYF.

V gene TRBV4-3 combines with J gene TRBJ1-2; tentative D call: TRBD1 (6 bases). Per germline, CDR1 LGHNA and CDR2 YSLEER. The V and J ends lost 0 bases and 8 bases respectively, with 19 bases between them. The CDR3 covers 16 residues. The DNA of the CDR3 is TGCGCCAGCAGCCAAGATGCGGAGGGGGGCTCGGAGGGCTACACCTTC. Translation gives CASSQDAEGGSEGYTF.

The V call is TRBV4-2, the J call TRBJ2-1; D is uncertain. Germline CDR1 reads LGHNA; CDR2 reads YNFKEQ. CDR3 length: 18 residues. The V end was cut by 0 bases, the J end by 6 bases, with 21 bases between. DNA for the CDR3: TGTGCCAGCAGCCAAGATTCAATCGTGGTCCCGGGCAGCAATGAGCAGTTCTTC. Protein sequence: CASSQDSIVVPGSNEQFF.

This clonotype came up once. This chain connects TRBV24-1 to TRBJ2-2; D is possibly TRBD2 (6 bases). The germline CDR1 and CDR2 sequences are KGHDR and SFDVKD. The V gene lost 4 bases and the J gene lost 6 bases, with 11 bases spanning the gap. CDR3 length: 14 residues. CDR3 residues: CATSDPGGAGELFF. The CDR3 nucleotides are TGTGCCACCAGTGACCCCGGGGGAGCCGGGGAGCTGTTTTTT.

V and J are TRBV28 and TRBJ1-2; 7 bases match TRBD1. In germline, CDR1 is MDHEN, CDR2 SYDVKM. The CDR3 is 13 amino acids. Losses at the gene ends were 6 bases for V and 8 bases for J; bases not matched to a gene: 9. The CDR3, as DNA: TGTGCCAGCAGGATGGACAGGCCTATAGGCTACACCTTC. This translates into CASRMDRPIGYTF.

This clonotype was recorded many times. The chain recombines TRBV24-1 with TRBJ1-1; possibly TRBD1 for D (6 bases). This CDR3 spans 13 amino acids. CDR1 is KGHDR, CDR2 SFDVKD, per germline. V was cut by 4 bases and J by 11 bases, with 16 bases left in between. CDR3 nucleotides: TGTGCCACCAGTGAGCGAACAGGGTTTAAGGCTTTCTTT. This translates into CATSERTGFKAFF.

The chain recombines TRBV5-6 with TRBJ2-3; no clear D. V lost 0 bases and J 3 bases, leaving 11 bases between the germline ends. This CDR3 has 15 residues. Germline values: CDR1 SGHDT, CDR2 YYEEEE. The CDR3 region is CASSLANSRTDTQYF. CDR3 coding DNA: TGTGCCAGCAGCTTGGCCAACTCTAGAACAGATACGCAGTATTTT.

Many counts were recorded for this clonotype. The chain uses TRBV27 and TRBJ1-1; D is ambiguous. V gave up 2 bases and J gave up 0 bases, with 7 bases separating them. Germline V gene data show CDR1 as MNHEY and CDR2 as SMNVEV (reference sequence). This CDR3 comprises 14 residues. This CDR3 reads CASSLVGMNTEAFF. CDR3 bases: TGTGCCAGCAGTTTAGTGGGGATGAACACTGAAGCTTTCTTT.

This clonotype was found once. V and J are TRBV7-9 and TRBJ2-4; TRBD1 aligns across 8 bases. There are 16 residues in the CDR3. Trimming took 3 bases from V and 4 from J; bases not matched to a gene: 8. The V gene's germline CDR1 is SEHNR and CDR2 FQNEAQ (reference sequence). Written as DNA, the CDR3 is TGTGCCAGCAGCTTCCGAGGACAGGGAGGTAAAAACATTCAGTACTTC. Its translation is CASSFRGQGGKNIQYF.

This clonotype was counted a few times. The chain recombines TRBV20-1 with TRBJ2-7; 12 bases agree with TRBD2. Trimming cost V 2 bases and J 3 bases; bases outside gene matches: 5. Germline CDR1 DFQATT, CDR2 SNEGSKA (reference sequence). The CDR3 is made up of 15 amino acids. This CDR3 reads CSARTGLAGLYEQYF. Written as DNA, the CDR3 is TGCAGTGCTAGAACAGGACTAGCGGGACTCTACGAGCAGTACTTC.

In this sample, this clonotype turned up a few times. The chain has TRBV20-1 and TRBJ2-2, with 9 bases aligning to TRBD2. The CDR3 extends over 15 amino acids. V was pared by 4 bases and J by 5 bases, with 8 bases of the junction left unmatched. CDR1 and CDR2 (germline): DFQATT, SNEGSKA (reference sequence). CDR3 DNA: TGCAGTGCTACCCCGAGCGGGAGGAGGACCGGGGAGCTGTTTTTT. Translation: CSATPSGRRTGELFF.

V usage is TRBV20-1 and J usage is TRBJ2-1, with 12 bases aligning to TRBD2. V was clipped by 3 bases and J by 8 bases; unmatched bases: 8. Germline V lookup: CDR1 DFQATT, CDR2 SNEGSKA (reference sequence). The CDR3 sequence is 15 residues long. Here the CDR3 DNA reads TGCAGTGCTAGGTCTAGCGGGAGGGCCGTCGATGAGCAGTTCTTC. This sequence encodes CSARSSGRAVDEQFF.

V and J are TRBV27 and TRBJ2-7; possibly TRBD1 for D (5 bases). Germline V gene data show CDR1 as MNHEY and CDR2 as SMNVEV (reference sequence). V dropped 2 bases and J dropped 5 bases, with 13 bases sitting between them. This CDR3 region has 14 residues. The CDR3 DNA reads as TGTGCCAGCAGTTTAGAGGCAGGGTGGGACGAGCAGTACTTC. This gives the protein CASSLEAGWDEQYF.

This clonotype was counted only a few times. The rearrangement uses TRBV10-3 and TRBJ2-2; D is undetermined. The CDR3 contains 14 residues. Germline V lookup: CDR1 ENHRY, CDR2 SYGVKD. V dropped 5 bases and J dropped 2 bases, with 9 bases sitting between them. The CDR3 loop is CAISLQPNTGELFF. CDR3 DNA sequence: TGTGCCATCAGTCTTCAGCCTAACACCGGGGAGCTGTTTTTT.

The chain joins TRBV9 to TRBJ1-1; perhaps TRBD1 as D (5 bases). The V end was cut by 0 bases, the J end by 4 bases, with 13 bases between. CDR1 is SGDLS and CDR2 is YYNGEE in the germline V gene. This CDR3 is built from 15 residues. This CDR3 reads CASSVGGGAGTEAFF. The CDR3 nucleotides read TGTGCCAGCAGCGTAGGAGGAGGGGCCGGCACTGAAGCTTTCTTT.

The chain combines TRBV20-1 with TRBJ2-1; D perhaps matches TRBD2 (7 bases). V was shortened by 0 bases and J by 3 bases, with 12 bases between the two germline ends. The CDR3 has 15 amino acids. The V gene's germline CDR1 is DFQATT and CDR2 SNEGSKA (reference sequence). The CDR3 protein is CSARDPAGHYNEQFF. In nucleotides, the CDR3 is TGCAGTGCTAGAGATCCAGCGGGACACTACAATGAGCAGTTCTTC.

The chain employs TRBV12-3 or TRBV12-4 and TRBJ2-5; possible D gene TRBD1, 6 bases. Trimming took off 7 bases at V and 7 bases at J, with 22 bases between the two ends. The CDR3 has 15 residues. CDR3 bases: TGTGCCAGCACCCTCCGACGGGCAGGGGTCGGGACCCAGTACTTC. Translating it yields CASTLRRAGVGTQYF.